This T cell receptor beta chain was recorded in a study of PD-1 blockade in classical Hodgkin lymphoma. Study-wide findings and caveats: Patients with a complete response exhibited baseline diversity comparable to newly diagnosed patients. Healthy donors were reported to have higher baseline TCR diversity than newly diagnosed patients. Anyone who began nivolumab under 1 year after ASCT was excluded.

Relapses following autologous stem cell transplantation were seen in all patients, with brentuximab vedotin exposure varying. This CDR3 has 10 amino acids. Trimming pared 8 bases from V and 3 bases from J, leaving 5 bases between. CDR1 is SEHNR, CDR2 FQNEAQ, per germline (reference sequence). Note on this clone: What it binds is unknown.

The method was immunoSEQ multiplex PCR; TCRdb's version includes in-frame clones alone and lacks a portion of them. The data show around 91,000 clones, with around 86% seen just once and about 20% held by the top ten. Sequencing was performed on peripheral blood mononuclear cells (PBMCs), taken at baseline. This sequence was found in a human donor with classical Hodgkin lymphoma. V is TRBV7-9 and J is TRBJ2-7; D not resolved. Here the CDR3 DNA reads TGTGCCAGCGGGAACTACGAGCAGTACTTC. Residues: CASGNYEQYF.